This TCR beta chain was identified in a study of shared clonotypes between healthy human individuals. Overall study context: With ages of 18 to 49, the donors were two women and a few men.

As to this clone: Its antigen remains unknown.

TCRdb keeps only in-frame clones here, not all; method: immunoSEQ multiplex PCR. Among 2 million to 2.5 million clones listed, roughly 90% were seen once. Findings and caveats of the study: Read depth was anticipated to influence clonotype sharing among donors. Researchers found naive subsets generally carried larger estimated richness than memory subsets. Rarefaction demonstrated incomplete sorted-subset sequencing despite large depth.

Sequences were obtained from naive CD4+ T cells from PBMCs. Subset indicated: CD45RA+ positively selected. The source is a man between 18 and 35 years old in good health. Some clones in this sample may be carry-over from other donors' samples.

In nucleotides, the CDR3 is TGTGCCAGCAGCTTCTGGCTCTCCTACAATGAGCAGTTCTTC. Amino acid sequence: CASSFWLSYNEQFF. The V and J genes are TRBV5-4 and TRBJ2-1; D unresolved. Looked up from germline, CDR1 is SGHNT and CDR2 is YYREEE (reference sequence). The CDR3 length is 14 residues. V lost 2 bases, J lost 0 bases, and 6 bases lay in between. Full variable domain (missing parts from reference TRBV5-4 and TRBJ2-1): ETGVTQSPTHLIKTRGQQVTLRCSSQSGHNTVSWYQQALGQGPQFIFQYYREEENGRGNFPPRFSGLQFPNYSSELNVNALELDDSALYLCASSFWLSYNEQFFGPGTRLTVL.